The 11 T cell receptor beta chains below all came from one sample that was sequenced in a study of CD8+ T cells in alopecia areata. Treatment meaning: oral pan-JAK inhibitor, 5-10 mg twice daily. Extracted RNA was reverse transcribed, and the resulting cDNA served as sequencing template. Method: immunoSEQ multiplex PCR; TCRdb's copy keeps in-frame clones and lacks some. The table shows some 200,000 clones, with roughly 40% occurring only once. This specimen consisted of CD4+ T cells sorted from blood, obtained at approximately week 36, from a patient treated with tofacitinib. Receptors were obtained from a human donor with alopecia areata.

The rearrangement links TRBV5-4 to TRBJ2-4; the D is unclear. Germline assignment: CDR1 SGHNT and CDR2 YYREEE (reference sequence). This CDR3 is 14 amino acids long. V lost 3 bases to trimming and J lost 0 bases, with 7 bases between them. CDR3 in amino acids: CASSSNLAKNIQYF. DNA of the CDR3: TGTGCCAGCAGCTCCAACCTAGCCAAAAACATTCAGTACTTC.

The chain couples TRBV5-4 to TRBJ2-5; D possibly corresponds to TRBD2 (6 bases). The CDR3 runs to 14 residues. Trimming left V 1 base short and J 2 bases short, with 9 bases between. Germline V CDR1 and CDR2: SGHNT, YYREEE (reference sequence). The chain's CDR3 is CASSLRAGQETQYF. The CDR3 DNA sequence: TGTGCCAGCAGCTTGAGGGCGGGACAAGAGACCCAGTACTTC. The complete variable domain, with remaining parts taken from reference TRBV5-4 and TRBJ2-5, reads ETGVTQSPTHLIKTRGQQVTLRCSSQSGHNTVSWYQQALGQGPQFIFQYYREEENGRGNFPPRFSGLQFPNYSSELNVNALELDDSALYLCASSLRAGQETQYFGPGTRLLVL.

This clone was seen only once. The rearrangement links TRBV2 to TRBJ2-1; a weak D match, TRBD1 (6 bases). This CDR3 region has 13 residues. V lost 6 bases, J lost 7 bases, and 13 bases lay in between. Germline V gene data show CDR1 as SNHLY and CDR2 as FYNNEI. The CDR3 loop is CASSGQRWNEQFF. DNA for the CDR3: TGTGCCAGCAGCGGACAGAGGTGGAATGAGCAGTTCTTC.

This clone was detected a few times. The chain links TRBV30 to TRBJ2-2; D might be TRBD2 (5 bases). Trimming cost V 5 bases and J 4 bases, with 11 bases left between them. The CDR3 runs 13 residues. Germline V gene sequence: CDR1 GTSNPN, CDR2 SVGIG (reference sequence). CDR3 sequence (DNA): TGTGCCTGGGGCGAGGGTCTCACCGGGGAGCTGTTTTTT. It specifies CAWGEGLTGELFF.

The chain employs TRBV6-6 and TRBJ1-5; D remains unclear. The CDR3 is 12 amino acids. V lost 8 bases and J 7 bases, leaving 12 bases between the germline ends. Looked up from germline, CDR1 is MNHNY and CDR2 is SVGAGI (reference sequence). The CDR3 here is CASAFLGQPQHF. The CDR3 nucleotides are TGTGCCAGCGCGTTTTTAGGGCAGCCCCAGCATTTT.

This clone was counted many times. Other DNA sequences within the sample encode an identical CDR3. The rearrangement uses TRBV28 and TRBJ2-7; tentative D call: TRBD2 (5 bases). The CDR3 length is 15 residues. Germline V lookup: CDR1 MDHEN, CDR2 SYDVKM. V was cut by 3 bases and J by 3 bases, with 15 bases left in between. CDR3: CASSLSPRTSYEQYF. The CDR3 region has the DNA TGTGCCAGCAGTTTGTCTCCCCGCACTAGCTACGAGCAGTACTTC. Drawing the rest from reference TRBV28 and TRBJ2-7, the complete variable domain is DVKVTQSSRYLVKRTGEKVFLECVQDMDHENMFWYRQDPGLGLRLIYFSYDVKMKEKGDIPEGYSVSREKKERFSLILESASTNQTSMYLCASSLSPRTSYEQYFGPGTRLTVT.

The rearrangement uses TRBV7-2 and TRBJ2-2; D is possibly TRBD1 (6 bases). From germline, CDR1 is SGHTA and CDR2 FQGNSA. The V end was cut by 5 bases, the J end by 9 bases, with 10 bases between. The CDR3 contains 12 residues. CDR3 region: CASSEGDRELFF. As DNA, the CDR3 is TGTGCCAGCAGCGAGGGGGACAGGGAGCTGTTTTTT.

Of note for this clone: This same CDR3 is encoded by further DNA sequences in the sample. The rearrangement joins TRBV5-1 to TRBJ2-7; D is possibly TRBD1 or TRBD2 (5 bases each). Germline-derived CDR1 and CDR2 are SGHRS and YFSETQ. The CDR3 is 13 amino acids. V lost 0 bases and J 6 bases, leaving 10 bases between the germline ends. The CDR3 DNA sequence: TGCGCCAGCAGCTTGGCGGGGCAGACCGAGCAGTACTTC. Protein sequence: CASSLAGQTEQYF.

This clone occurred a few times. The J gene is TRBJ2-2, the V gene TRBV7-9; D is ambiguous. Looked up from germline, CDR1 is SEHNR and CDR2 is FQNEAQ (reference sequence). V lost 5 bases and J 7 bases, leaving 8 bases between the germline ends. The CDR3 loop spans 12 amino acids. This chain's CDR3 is CASSQIFGELFF. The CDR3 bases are TGTGCCAGCAGCCAAATCTTCGGGGAGCTGTTTTTT.

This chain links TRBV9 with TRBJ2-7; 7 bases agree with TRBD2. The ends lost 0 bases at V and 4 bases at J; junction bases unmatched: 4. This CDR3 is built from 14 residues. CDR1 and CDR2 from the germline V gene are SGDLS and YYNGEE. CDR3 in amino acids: CASSVAASGYEQYF. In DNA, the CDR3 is TGTGCCAGCAGCGTAGCTGCTAGCGGATACGAGCAGTACTTC.

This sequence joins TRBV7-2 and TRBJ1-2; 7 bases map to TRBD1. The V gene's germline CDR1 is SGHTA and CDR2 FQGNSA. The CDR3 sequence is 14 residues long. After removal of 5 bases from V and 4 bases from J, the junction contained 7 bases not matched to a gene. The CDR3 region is CASSRTGSSYGYTF. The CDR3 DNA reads TGTGCCAGCAGCCGGACAGGATCGAGCTATGGCTACACCTTC.